In this sample, the clone carrying this T cell receptor (beta chain) turned up many times. What it binds is not known. V was trimmed by 2 bases and J by 7 bases, leaving 11 bases between them. CDR3 size: 12 residues. Germline CDR1 reads DFQATT; CDR2 reads SNEGSKA (reference sequence). The data derive from a study of T cells in Graves' hyperthyroidism and ophthalmopathy. Study findings and constraints: Ophthalmopathy was identified by the model a median approximately six months ahead of onset.

Stable Graves' hyperthyroidism denoted no ophthalmopathy progression over 18 months. Diagnostic assessment was based on clinical symptoms, serum thyroxine and TRAb, thyroid ultrasound and orbital computed tomography. The authors took PBMCs from 7.5 to 10 ml fresh peripheral blood. TCR beta CDR3 regions were amplified from RNA. An initial round of RT-PCR targeting the TCR CDR3 relied on the HTBI primer set. One entry per CDR3 protein results from TCRdb running MiXCR on the multiplex PCR reads. The sample shows about 420,000 distinct CDR3 sequences, roughly an eighth of them seen only once. The specimen was blood. The sequence was obtained from a woman between 18 and 30 years old with Graves' hyperthyroidism. This chain connects TRBV20-1 to TRBJ1-2; D gene unclear. CDR3 region: CSARPDLSGYTF. The CDR3 DNA sequence: TGCAGTGCTAGACCCGACTTAAGTGGCTACACCTTC.